The source of this T cell receptor (beta chain) is a study of Tregs in tolerant kidney transplant recipients (dated 2019 in TCRdb). Context from the whole study: TCRbeta sequencing was used in the study to identify donor-specific regulatory T cells before combined kidney and bone marrow transplantation, and the identified cells were then tracked after transplant. What the work shows at the level of the full study, not this receptor alone: In tolerant patients, the expansion of donor-specific Tregs was greater than global Treg expansion, suggesting that the expansion was antigen-driven rather than nonspecific. Because only a small number of patients were included, the study had limitations, and the results will need to be validated in larger populations as well as under other immunosuppression protocols. Biological reproducibility was not directly assessed, although technical replication error appeared to be minimal. Expanding Tregs with activated donor B cells appeared to identify the most biologically relevant and donor-specific TCRbeta repertoire. For some patients, the PCR primers changed as time went on, which meant samples from those patients could not be compared with one another at the nucleotide level.

Transplants used related donors with nonmyeloablative bone marrow transplantation; mixed chimerism was transient in the human trials. Thawed PBMCs were FACS-sorted into unstimulated Tregs (CD4+CD25+CD127-), CD4+ non-Tregs (CD4+CD25-), CD4 cells and CD8 cells. The patients were several recipients of combined kidney and bone marrow transplants from the ITN036ST trial, and samples were available only from these trial subjects. Healthy control blood was processed to PBMCs with a Ficoll density gradient and then cryopreserved, whereas patient PBMCs were collected both before and after transplant. Concerning this clone: The antigen it recognizes is unknown. The input lacks base qualities; no much larger clone sits a single base away.

For TCRbeta CDR3 sequencing, genomic DNA was extracted from sorted cells using the QIAGEN DNeasy Blood and Tissue Kit. High-throughput TCRbeta CDR3 sequencing, including PCR amplification with bias correction and internal controls, was performed commercially through immunoSEQ. Processing in the source paper ran as follows. Unique productive TCRbeta sequences were defined by CDR3 nucleotide sequence where primers matched, otherwise by CDR3 amino acid sequence with Vbeta and Jbeta genes. To correct sorting error, sequences shared between sorted populations at a frequency ratio of 2:1 or less were removed; the rest were assigned to the higher population. A sequence counted as donor-reactive if, in CFSE-low cells, the sequence had a frequency of at least 0.01% and was expanded at least 5-fold compared with unstimulated cells. Repertoire divergence was quantified by Jensen-Shannon divergence using the top 100 TCRbeta sequences ranked by frequency. For any sample with multiple sequencing runs, sorting error was corrected in each run separately before the runs were pooled. Entries here come from immuneACCESS through TCRdb and include only in-frame sequences with V and J called. Some clones fail to appear in such tables; in the studies checked, an unresolved V gene covers under half of the shortfall, and the cause of the remainder is unknown. D and trimming come from the DNA, and the V and J calls and clone size come from that table. The sample includes roughly 52,000 clones, with approximately 91% observed a single time. The ten largest clones capture 12% to 15% of the sample.

Reading the germline V gene gives CDR1 SGHNT and CDR2 YENEEA. For this chain, trimming is 3 bases at the V end and 7 bases at the J end, and the number of junction bases without a gene match is 11. Inclusive of the bounding cysteine and phenylalanine, the CDR3 is 16 residues long. Kept here is only the CDR3 DNA, which spans 48 bases and is read in frame from base 1. The rearrangement joined TRBV11-3 to TRBJ2-1, and TRBD2 matches 8 of the central bases. The sample was CD8+ T cells from blood (PBMCs), taken 24 months after the transplant. The receptor was derived from a human patient who received a combined kidney and bone marrow transplant. After a transplant, some T cells may be the graft donor's own cells. The CDR3 region reads CASSFPPREGLNEQFF. The bases are TGTGCCAGCAGCTTTCCCCCACGGGAGGGCCTGAATGAGCAGTTCTTC.